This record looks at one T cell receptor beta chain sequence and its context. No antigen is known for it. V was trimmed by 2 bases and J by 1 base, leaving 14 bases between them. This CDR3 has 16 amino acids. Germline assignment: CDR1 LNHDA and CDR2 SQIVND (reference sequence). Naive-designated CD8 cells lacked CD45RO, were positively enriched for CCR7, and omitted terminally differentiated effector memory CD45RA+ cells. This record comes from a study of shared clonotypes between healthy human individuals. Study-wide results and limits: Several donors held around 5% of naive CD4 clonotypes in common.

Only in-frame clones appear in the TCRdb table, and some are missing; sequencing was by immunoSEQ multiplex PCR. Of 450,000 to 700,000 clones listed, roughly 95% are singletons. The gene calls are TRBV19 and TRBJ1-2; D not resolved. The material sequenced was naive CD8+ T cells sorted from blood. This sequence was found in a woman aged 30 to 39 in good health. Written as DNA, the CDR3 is TGTGCCAGTAGTATATTACAGCAGGATATTAACTATGGCTACACCTTC. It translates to CASSILQQDINYGYTF.